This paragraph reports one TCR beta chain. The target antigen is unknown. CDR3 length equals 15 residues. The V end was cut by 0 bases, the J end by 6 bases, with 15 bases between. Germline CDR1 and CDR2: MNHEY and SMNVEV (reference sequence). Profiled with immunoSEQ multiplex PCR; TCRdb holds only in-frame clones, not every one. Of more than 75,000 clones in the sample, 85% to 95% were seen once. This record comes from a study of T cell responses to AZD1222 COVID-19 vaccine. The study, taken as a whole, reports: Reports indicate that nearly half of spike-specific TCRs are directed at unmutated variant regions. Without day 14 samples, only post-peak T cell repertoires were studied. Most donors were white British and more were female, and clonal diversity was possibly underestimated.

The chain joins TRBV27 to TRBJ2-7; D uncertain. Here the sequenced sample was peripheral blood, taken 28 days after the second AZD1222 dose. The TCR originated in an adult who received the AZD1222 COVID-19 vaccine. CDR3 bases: TGTGCCAGCAGTTTATCGAACGGACCCCAAGGCGAGCAGTACTTC. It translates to CASSLSNGPQGEQYF.